This TCR beta chain was identified during a study of cytomegalovirus exposure and HLA in healthy donors. Study-wide background: Most genotyped donors, over 70% of fewer than 400, had Caucasian-associated genetic ancestry. Broader study findings: Association of roughly 17,000 TCR beta sequences with HLA alleles was found at 0.05 false discovery rate in a later analysis. The classifier was said to identify cytomegalovirus status with high specificity and sensitivity.

PCR used 60 Vbeta primers and 13 Jbeta primers. Method: immunoSEQ multiplex PCR; TCRdb's copy keeps in-frame clones and lacks some. This sample contains 50,000 to 70,000 clones. Comment on this clone: Its target is unknown.

Participants comprised healthy donors of bone marrow. The germline CDR1 and CDR2 sequences are MNHNS and SASEGT. The germline V and J ends were trimmed by 2 bases and 8 bases, with 12 bases remaining between them. The CDR3 totals 13 residues. The genes are TRBV6-1 and TRBJ1-2; D is undetermined. What was sequenced was PBMCs. The sequence was obtained from a woman under 30 in good health and CMV-seronegative. CDR3 loop: CASSEWERRGYTF. In DNA form, the CDR3 reads TGTGCCAGCAGTGAATGGGAGCGAAGGGGCTACACCTTC.